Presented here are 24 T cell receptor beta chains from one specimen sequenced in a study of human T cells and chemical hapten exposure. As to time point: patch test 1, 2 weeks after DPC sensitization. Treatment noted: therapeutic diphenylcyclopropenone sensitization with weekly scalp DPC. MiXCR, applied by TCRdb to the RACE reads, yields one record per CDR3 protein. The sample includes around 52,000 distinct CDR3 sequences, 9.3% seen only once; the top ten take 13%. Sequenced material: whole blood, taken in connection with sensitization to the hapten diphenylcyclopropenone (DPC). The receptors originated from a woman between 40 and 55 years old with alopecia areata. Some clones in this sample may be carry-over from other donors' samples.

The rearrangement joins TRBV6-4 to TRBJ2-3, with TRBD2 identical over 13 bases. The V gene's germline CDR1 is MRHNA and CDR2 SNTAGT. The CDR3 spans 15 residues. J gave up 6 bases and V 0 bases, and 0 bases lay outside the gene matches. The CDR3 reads CASSDSTSGGDTQYF. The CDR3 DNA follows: TGTGCCAGCAGTGACTCGACTAGCGGGGGGGATACGCAGTATTTT.

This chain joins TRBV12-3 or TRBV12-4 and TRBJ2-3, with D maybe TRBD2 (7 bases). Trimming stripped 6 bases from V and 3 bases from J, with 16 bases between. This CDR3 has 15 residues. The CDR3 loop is CASSGTSGVTDTQYF. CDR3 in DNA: TGTGCCAGCAGCGGGACAAGCGGGGTAACAGATACGCAGTATTTT.

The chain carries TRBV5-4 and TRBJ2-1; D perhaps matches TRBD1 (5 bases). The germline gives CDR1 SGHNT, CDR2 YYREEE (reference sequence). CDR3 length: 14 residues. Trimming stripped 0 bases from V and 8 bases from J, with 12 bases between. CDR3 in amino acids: CASSLEVSRDEQFF. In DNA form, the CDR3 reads TGTGCCAGCAGCTTGGAGGTCAGCAGGGATGAGCAGTTCTTC.

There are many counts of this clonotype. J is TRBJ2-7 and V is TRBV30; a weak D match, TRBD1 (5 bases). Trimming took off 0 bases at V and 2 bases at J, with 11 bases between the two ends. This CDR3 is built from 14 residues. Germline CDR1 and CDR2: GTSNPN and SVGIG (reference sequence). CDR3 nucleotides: TGTGCCTGGAGTGTACCCCCAGGGACCTACGAGCAGTACTTC. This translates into CAWSVPPGTYEQYF.

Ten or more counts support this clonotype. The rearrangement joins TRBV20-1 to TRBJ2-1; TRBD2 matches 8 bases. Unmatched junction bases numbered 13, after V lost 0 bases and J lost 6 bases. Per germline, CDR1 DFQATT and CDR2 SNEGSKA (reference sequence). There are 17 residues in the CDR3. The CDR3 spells CSARDSLGRGGLNEQFF. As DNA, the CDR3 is TGCAGTGCTAGAGATTCCCTCGGGAGGGGGGGGCTCAATGAGCAGTTCTTC.

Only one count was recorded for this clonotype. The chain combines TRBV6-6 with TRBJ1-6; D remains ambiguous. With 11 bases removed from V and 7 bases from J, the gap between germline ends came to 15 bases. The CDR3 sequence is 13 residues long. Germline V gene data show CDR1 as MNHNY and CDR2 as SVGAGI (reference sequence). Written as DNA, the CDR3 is TGTGCCGCAACCGGGAGACTAAATTCACCCCTCCACTTT. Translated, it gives CAATGRLNSPLHF.

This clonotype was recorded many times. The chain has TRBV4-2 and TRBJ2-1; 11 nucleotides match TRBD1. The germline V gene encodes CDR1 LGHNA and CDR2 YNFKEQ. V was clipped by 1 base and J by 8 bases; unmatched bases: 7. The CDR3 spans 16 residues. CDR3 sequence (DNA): TGTGCCAGCAGCCAAGGTTCGGGACAGGGGGGAGATGAGCAGTTCTTC. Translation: CASSQGSGQGGDEQFF.

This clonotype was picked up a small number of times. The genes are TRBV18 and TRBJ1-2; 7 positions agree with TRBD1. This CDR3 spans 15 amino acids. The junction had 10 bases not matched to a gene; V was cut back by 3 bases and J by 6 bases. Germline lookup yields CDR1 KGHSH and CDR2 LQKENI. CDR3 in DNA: TGTGCCAGCTCACCGACTGCAGGACAGGCCGATGGCTACACCTTC. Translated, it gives CASSPTAGQADGYTF. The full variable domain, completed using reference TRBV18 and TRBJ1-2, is NAGVMQNPRHLVRRRGQEARLRCSPMKGHSHVYWYRQLPEEGLKFMVYLQKENIIDESGMPKERFSAEFPKEGPSILRIQQVVRGDSAAYFCASSPTAGQADGYTFGSGTRLTVV.

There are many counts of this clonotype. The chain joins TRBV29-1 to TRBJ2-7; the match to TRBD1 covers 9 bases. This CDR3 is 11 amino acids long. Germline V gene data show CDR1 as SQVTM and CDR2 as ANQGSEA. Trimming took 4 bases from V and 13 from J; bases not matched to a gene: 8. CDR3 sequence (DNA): TGCAGCGTTGGACAGGGGGAGCACTCTTACTTC. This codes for CSVGQGEHSYF.

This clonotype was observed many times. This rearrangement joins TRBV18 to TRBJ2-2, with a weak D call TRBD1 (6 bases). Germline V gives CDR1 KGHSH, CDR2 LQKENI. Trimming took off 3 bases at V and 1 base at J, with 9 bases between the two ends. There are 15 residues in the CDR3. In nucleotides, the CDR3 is TGTGCCAGCTCACCGCCACAGGGGAACACCGGGGAGCTGTTTTTT. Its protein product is CASSPPQGNTGELFF.

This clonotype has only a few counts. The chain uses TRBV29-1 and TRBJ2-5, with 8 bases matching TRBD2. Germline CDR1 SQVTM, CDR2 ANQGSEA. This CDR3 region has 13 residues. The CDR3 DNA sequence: TGCACCGCGATTCGGGGGGGCTCGGAGACCCAGTACTTC. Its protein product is CTAIRGGSETQYF.

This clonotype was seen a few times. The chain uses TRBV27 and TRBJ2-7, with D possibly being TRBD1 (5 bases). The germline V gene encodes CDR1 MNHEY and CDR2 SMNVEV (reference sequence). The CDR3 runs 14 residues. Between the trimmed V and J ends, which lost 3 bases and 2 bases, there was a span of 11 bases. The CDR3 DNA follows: TGTGCCAGCAGTTTCCAGGGCCGAGCCTACGAGCAGTACTTC. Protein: CASSFQGRAYEQYF.

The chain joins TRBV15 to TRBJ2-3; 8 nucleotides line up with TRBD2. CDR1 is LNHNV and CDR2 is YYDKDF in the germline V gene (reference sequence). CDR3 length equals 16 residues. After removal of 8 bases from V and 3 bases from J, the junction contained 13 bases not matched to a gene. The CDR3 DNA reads TGTGCCACCGACAAAGACGGGGGGGTCATAACAGATACGCAGTATTTT. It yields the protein CATDKDGGVITDTQYF.

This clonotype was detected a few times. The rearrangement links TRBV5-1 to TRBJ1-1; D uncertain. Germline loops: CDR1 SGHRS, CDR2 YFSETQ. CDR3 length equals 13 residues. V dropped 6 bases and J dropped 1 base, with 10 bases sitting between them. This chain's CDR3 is CASMPNQNTEAFF. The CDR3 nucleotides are TGCGCCAGCATGCCCAACCAGAACACTGAAGCTTTCTTT.

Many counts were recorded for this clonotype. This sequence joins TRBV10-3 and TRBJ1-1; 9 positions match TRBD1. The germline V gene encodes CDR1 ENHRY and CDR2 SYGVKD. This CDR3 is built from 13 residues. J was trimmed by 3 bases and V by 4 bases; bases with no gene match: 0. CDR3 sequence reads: CAISGTGDTEAFF. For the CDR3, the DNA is TGTGCCATCAGTGGGACAGGGGACACTGAAGCTTTCTTT.

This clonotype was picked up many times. The CDR3 DNA follows: TGTGCCAGCAGTTTTGGGACGCTCTCTGGAAACACCATATATTTT. Its protein product is CASSFGTLSGNTIYF. The rearrangement uses TRBV12-3 or TRBV12-4 and TRBJ1-3; maybe TRBD1 (5 bases). CDR3 length: 15 residues. V was pared by 3 bases and J by 0 bases, with 9 bases between.

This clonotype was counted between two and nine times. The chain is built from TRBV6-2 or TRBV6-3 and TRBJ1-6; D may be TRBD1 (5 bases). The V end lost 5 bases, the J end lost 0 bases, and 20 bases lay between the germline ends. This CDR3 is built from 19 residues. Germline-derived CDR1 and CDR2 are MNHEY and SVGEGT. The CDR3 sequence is CASSPLPGRKSSYNSPLHF. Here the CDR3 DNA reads TGTGCCAGCAGTCCCCTGCCGGGACGAAAGAGCTCCTATAATTCACCCCTCCACTTT.

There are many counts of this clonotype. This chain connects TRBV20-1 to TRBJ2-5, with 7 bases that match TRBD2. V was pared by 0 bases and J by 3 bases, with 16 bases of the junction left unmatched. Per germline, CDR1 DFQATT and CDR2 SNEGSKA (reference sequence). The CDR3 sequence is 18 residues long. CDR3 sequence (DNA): TGCAGTGCTAGAGAAAGGTTCAAAGCGGGGAATTTTAAAGAGACCCAGTACTTC. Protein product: CSARERFKAGNFKETQYF.

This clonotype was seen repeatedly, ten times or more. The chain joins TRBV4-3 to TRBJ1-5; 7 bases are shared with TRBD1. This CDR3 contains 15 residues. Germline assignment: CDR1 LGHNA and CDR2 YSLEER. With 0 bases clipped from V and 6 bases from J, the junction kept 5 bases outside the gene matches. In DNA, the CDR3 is TGCGCCAGCAGCCAAGATCTCACAGGGGCTCAGCCCCAGCATTTT. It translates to CASSQDLTGAQPQHF.

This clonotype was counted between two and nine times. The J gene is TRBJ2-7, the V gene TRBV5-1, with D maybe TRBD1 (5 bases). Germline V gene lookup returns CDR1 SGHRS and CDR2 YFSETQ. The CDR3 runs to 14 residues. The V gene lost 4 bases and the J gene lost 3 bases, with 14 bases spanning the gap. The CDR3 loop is CASSPGRAGYEQYF. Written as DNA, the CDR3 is TGCGCCAGCAGCCCCGGCAGGGCCGGCTACGAGCAGTACTTC.

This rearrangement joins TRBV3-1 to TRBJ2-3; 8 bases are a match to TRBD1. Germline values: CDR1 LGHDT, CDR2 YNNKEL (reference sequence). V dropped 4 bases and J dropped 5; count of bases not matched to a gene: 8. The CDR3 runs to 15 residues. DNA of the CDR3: TGTGCCAGCAGCCCGTCGGCAGGGGGCCTAGATACGCAGTATTTT. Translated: CASSPSAGGLDTQYF.

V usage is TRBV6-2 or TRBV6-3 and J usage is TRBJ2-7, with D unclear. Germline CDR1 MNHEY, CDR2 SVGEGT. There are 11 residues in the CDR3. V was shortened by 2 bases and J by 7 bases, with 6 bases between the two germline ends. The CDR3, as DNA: TGTGCCAGCAGTTACCTCAGGGAGCAGTACTTC. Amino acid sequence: CASSYLREQYF.

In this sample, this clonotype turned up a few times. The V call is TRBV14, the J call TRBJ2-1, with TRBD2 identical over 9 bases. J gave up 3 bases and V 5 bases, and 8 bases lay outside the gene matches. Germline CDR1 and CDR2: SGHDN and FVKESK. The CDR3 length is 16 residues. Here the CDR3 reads CASSKPGLAFYNEQFF. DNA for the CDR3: TGTGCCAGCAGCAAACCGGGACTAGCCTTCTACAATGAGCAGTTCTTC.

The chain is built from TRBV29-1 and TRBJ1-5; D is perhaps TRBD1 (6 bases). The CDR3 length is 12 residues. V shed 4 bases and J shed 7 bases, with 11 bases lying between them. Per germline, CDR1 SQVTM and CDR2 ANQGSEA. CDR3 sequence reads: CSVVLQGQPQHF. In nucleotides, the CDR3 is TGCAGCGTTGTACTACAGGGACAGCCCCAGCATTTT.